This TCR beta chain appears in the sequencing data of a study of CD8+ T cells in alopecia areata. General study points: Scalp samples also contribute reads from the resident alphabeta T cells found in normal skin. Clonality exceeded that of normal scalp in lesional scalp, most notably in alopecia totalis/universalis.

CDR3 size: 14 residues. The germline V gene has CDR1 SGHRS and CDR2 YFSETQ. Losses at the gene ends were 1 base for V and 4 bases for J; bases not matched to a gene: 3. RNA extraction and reverse transcription yielded cDNA as sequencing template. TCRdb's copy holds only in-frame clones and misses some; the assay was immunoSEQ multiplex PCR. Seen here are 90,000 to 100,000 clones, 35% to 45% observed once, and the top ten hold about 0.79%. As regards this clone: The antigen remains unidentified. Other DNA sequences from this sample encode an identical CDR3 as well.

The sequence derives from a human donor with alopecia areata. The chain links TRBV5-1 to TRBJ2-3; 7 positions match TRBD1. Sequenced input: CD4+ T cells sorted from blood. The CDR3 sequence: CASSLRQGADTQYF. The CDR3 region has the DNA TGCGCCAGCAGCTTGCGACAGGGAGCAGATACGCAGTATTTT.